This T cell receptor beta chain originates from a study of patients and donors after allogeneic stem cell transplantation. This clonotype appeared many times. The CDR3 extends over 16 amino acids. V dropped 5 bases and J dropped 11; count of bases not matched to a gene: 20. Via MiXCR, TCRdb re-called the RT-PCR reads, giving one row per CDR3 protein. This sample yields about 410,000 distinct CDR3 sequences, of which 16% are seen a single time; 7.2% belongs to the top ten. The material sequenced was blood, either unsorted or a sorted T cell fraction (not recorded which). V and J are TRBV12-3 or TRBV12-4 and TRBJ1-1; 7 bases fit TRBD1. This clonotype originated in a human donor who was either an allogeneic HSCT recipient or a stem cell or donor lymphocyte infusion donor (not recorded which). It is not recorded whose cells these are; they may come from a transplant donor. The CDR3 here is CASSPYRTGPPQGAFF. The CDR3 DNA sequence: TGTGCCAGCAGTCCCTACCGGACAGGTCCTCCCCAGGGGGCTTTCTTT.